The 5 T cell receptor beta chains reported below all come from one sample, sequenced in a study of T cells after yellow fever vaccination. TCRdb re-derived calls from the 5' RACE reads in MiXCR, one entry per CDR3 protein. The repertoire holds 610,000 or so distinct CDR3 sequences, with 9% to 15% as singletons. The starting material was PBMCs, obtained on the day of the yellow fever booster vaccination. The receptor source for this set is a man aged 25-45 years who received the YFV17D yellow fever vaccine.

The sample holds one count of this clonotype. The genes are TRBV7-3 and TRBJ2-1, with D tentatively TRBD1 (5 bases). The germline CDR1 and CDR2 sequences are SGHTA and FQGTGA. Trimming left V 0 bases short and J 4 bases short, with 10 bases between. There are 15 residues in the CDR3. The CDR3 reads CASSLTAGFYNEQFF. The CDR3 DNA is TGTGCCAGCAGCTTAACGGCAGGGTTTTACAATGAGCAGTTCTTC.

This clonotype appeared many times. This chain links TRBV5-4 with TRBJ2-5, with D possibly being TRBD1 (6 bases). The ends were cut back, 4 bases at V and 2 bases at J, with 9 bases in the middle. This CDR3 spans 13 amino acids. Germline V gene sequence: CDR1 SGHNT, CDR2 YYREEE (reference sequence). The CDR3 loop reads CASSPTGQETQYF. In DNA form, the CDR3 reads TGTGCCAGCAGCCCGACAGGTCAAGAGACCCAGTACTTC.

This clonotype came up once. The chain uses TRBV5-6 and TRBJ2-5; weak D call: TRBD1 (6 bases). V dropped 5 bases and J dropped 3 bases, with 20 bases sitting between them. CDR1 and CDR2 from the germline V gene are SGHDT and YYEEEE. The CDR3 is made up of 16 amino acids. The CDR3 nucleotides are TGTGCCAGCAGTTTCGGGGACATAAGACCCGAAGAGACCCAGTACTTC. Amino acids: CASSFGDIRPEETQYF.

This chain uses TRBV5-1 with TRBJ2-7; unclear D gene. CDR1 is SGHRS, CDR2 YFSETQ, per germline. The CDR3 is made up of 13 amino acids. V dropped 0 bases and J dropped 7 bases, with 11 bases sitting between them. In DNA, the CDR3 is TGCGCCAGCAGCTTGGAGATCGAAGAGGAGCAGTACTTC. It yields the protein CASSLEIEEEQYF.

V gene TRBV7-2 combines with J gene TRBJ2-5; perhaps D is TRBD1 or TRBD2 (5 bases each). V lost 6 bases, J lost 1 base, and 12 bases lay in between. The CDR3 has 14 residues. Germline loops: CDR1 SGHTA, CDR2 FQGNSA. The CDR3 spells CASRFSGGQETQYF. CDR3 bases: TGTGCCAGCAGATTTAGTGGGGGCCAAGAGACCCAGTACTTC.